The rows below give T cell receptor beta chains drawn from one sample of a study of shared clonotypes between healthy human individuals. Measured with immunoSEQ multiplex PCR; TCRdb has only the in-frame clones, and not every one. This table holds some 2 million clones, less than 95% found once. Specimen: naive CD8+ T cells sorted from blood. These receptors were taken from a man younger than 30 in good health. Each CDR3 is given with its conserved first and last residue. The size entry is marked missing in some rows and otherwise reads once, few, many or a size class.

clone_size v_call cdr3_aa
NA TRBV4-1 CASSQDGGDFEKLFF
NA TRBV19 CASSIWGGHEQYF
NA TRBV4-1 CASSQGSDNTIYF
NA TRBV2 CASSDPIDRGLGEQYF
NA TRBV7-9 CASSFSGSSYEQYF
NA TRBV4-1 CASSPYVAYGYTF
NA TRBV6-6 CASSPREVTNEKLFF
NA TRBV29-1 CSVVMENTEAFF
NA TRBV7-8 CASSLGYIGAGEGEQFF
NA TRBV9 CASSPDADTAYNTGELFF
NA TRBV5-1 CASSLSSTGQNTDTQYF
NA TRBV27 CASSLNGDGETPLHF
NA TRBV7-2 CASSLGHLTDTQYF
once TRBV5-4 CASSSSGTVTGANVLTF
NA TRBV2 CASSEGSEDTEAFF
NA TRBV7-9 CASSLYPPQDSAYQPQHF
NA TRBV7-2 CASSGYGASGNTIYF
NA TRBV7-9 CASSQPGEREQYF
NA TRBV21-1 CASSKGFLAENTGELFF
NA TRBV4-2 CASSPSSGGSTDTQYF
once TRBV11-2 CASSPGQSGANVLTF
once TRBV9 CASSEGSMGYTF
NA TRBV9 CASSLRGVGTEAFF
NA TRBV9 CASSPWDTPEPYEQYF
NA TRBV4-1 CASSQVQLAGYEQYF
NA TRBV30 CAWSEPWRVYEQYF
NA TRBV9 CASSVTVNEKLFF
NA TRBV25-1 CASSEISSLLAGQETQYF
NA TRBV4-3 CASSPARDGISVLFF
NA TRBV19 CASSTPGQDSGNTIYF
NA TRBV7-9 CASSLGQDYGYTF
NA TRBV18 CASSPDSGGYTF
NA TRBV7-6 CASSLEGLYGYTF
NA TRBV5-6 CASSSFAGPGANVLTF
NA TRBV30 CAWNSGGAGNQPQHF
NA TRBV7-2 CASILFRDRGGNEQFF
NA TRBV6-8 CASIQNLNFVMGEDEQFF